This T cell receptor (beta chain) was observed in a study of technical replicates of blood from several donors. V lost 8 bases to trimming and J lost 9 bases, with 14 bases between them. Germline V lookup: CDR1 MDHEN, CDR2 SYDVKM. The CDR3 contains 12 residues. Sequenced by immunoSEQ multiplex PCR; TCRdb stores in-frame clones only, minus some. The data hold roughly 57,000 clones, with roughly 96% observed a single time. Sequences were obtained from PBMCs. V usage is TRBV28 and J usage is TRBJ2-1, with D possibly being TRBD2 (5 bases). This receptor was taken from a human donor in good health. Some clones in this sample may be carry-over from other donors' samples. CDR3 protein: CASAAVAREQFF. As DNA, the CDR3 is TGTGCCAGCGCGGCCGTAGCGCGTGAGCAGTTCTTC.